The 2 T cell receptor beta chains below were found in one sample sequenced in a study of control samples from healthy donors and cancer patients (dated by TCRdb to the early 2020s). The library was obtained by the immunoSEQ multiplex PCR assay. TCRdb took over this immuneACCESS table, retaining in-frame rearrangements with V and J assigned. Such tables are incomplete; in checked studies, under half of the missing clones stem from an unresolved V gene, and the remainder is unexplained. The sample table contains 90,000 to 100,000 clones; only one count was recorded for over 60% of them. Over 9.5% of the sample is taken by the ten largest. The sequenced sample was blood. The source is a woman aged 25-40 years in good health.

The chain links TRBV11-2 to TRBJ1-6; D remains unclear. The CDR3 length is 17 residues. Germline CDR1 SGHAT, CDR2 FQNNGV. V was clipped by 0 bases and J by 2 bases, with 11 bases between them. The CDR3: CASSLDENLTYNSPLHF. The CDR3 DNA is TGTGCCAGCAGCTTAGACGAGAACCTCACCTATAATTCACCCCTCCACTTT. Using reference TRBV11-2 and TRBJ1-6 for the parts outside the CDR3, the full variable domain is EAGVAQSPRYKIIEKRQSVAFWCNPISGHATLYWYQQILGQGPKLLIQFQNNGVVDDSQLPKDRFSAERLKGVDSTLKIQPAKLEDSAVYLCASSLDENLTYNSPLHFGNGTRLTVT.

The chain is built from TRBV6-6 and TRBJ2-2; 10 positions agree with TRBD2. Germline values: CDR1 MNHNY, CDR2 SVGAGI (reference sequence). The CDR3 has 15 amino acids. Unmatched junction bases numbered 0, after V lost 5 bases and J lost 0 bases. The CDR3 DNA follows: TGTGCCAGCAGTCTAGCGGGGGCGAACACCGGGGAGCTGTTTTTT. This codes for CASSLAGANTGELFF.